In this sample, the clone carrying this TCR beta chain turned up many times. The antigen is undetermined. The data belong to a study of breast tumors, draining lymph nodes, adjacent tissues. General study findings and limits: Tumors had less TCR diversity than lymph nodes, more than nontumor tissue. Luminal-like breast cancer showed significantly greater tumor-nontumor repertoire similarity than basal-like breast cancer did.

This CDR3 comprises 14 residues. The germline V gene has CDR1 MNHEY and CDR2 SVGAGI. V shed 6 bases and J 8 bases; nucleotides not matched to a gene: 7. Axillary draining lymph nodes of breast cancer patients supplied the node samples. In TCRdb, the multiplex PCR reads were re-called with MiXCR into one record per CDR3 protein. Here the sample spans about 170,000 distinct CDR3 sequences, 30% to 40% being singletons. The chain links TRBV6-5 to TRBJ1-3; 10 bases agree with TRBD1. This receptor was taken from a female donor with breast cancer. Some clones in this sample may be carry-over from other donors' samples. The sequenced sample was axillary lymph node tissue. CDR3 region: CASSMDRGLHTIYF. For the CDR3, the DNA is TGTGCCAGCAGCATGGACAGGGGGTTGCACACCATATATTTT.